This TCR beta chain was captured in a study of yellow fever vaccine responses in identical twins. TCRdb re-analysed the RT-PCR reads in MiXCR, keeping a single row per CDR3 protein. The sample contains about 2,800 distinct CDR3 sequences, 85% to 90% of which appear only once. Of note for this clonotype: Its antigen is unknown.

Germline lookup yields CDR1 LNHDA and CDR2 SQIVND (reference sequence). The length of the CDR3 is 13 residues. The V gene lost 11 bases and the J gene lost 4 bases, with 17 bases spanning the gap. The study, taken as a whole, reports: It has been reported that, in twins, the vaccine T cell response seemed partly convergent and partly personalized.

The rearrangement links TRBV19 to TRBJ1-1, with D maybe TRBD1 (6 bases). The source is a female donor who received the yellow fever vaccine. The specimen was T cells from blood (PBMCs), unsorted or a sorted subset (not recorded which), collected before or after yellow fever vaccination (not recorded which). The CDR3 coding sequence is TGTGCCGATCCACAGGGATGGCTCACTGAAGCTTTCTTT. Translated, it gives CADPQGWLTEAFF. Complete variable domain (other parts from reference TRBV19 and TRBJ1-1): DGGITQSPKYLFRKEGQNVTLSCEQNLNHDAMYWYRQDPGQGLRLIYYSQIVNDFQKGDIAEGYSVSREKKESFPLTVTSAQKNPTAFYLCADPQGWLTEAFFGQGTRLTVV.